This passage covers 27 T cell receptor beta chains from one sample sequenced in a study of identical twins. MiXCR was run by TCRdb on the 5' RACE reads, yielding one entry per CDR3 protein. The table shows around 690,000 distinct CDR3 sequences, with around 21% occurring only once. This same sample was also part of a study on T cells expressing NK-cell markers.

Sequencing was performed on PBMCs. The receptors stem from a woman under 30 in good health.

This rearrangement joins TRBV3-1 to TRBJ2-7, with D perhaps matching TRBD2 (5 bases). The CDR3 totals 16 residues. V was trimmed by 1 base and J by 3 bases, leaving 16 bases between them. Per the germline V gene, CDR1 is LGHDT and CDR2 is YNNKEL (reference sequence). CDR3 in amino acids: CASSQAEGSRSYEQYF. The CDR3 DNA reads as TGTGCCAGCAGCCAAGCAGAGGGCTCACGTAGCTACGAGCAGTACTTC.

This clonotype occurred many times. This chain uses TRBV6-1 with TRBJ2-1, with D maybe TRBD1 (6 bases). This CDR3 has 16 residues. Trimming pared 5 bases from V and 3 bases from J, leaving 17 bases between. CDR1 and CDR2 (germline): MNHNS, SASEGT. CDR3 loop: CASSPTRGLLYNEQFF. The CDR3 DNA follows: TGTGCCAGCAGTCCAACCAGGGGATTACTCTACAATGAGCAGTTCTTC.

The genes are TRBV6-5 and TRBJ2-3; 10 bases map to TRBD2. Germline V gene data show CDR1 as MNHEY and CDR2 as SVGAGI. V was clipped by 4 bases and J by 5 bases; unmatched bases: 6. The CDR3 totals 15 residues. CDR3 amino acids: CASSSAGGYRDTQYF. The CDR3 DNA is TGTGCCAGCAGTTCAGCGGGAGGGTACCGAGATACGCAGTATTTT.

This clonotype was observed at least ten times. V and J are TRBV10-3 and TRBJ2-5; 9 nucleotides align to TRBD2. The CDR3 runs to 15 residues. The J segment lost 0 bases and the V segment lost 3 bases, leaving 2 bases of the junction unmatched. The germline V gene encodes CDR1 ENHRY and CDR2 SYGVKD. CDR3 DNA: TGTGCCATCAGTGAATCTAGCGGGGACCAAGAGACCCAGTACTTC. Translated, it gives CAISESSGDQETQYF.

V usage is TRBV29-1 and J usage is TRBJ1-1; 9 bases align to TRBD1. This CDR3 region has 14 residues. CDR1 SQVTM and CDR2 ANQGSEA come from the germline V gene. V shed 2 bases, J shed 1 base, and the junction held 2 bases outside the gene matches. The CDR3 region has the DNA TGCAGCGTTGAATACAGGGGGCGGAACACTGAAGCTTTCTTT. This codes for CSVEYRGRNTEAFF.

The V and J genes are TRBV7-2 and TRBJ2-2; 9 bases are a match to TRBD2. The germline V gene encodes CDR1 SGHTA and CDR2 FQGNSA. Unmatched junction bases numbered 7, after V lost 5 bases and J lost 3 bases. The length of the CDR3 is 16 residues. The CDR3 sequence: CASSRSGSIDTGELFF. For the CDR3, the DNA is TGTGCCAGCAGCCGTAGCGGGAGTATCGACACCGGGGAGCTGTTTTTT.

The chain carries TRBV12-3 or TRBV12-4 and TRBJ1-1; no clear D. The V end lost 6 bases, the J end lost 11 bases, and 16 bases lay between the germline ends. This CDR3 comprises 12 residues. This chain's CDR3 is CASSPRRDWAFF. The CDR3 region has the DNA TGTGCCAGCAGCCCCAGGAGAGATTGGGCTTTCTTT.

This clonotype has more than one count but fewer than ten. This rearrangement joins TRBV7-6 to TRBJ1-1; D may be TRBD1 (5 bases). This CDR3 contains 17 residues. Looked up from germline, CDR1 is SGHVS and CDR2 is FNYEAQ. The V gene lost 5 bases and the J gene lost 5 bases, with 24 bases spanning the gap. The CDR3 sequence: CASSHATGGGARTEAFF. CDR3 nucleotide sequence: TGTGCCAGCAGCCACGCCACTGGTGGAGGGGCGAGAACTGAAGCTTTCTTT.

Here the CDR3 reads CASSPQTGEGEKLFF. Written as DNA, the CDR3 is TGTGCCAGCAGTCCCCAAACAGGGGAAGGGGAAAAACTGTTTTTT. The chain links TRBV12-3 or TRBV12-4 to TRBJ1-4, with 7 bases identical to TRBD1. The CDR3 runs to 15 residues. The V and J ends lost 5 bases and 8 bases, in that order; junction bases with no gene match: 11.

In its sample, this clonotype was seen many times. Mismatch with germline at one junction end may stem from a read error. V usage is TRBV5-1 and J usage is TRBJ1-1; D is unresolved. The germline V gene has CDR1 SGHRS and CDR2 YFSETQ. This CDR3 spans 13 amino acids. Written as DNA, the CDR3 is TGTGCCAGCAGCTTGGTAGCGAACACTGAAGCTTTCTTT. This codes for CASSLVANTEAFF.

This clonotype was recorded many times. The chain joins TRBV6-1 to TRBJ1-1; no clear D gene. This CDR3 spans 14 amino acids. Deletions cut 8 bases from V and 1 base from J, with 14 bases between. Germline assignment: CDR1 MNHNS and CDR2 SASEGT. CDR3 bases: TGTGCCAGCGTCGATCTCGGGAGGAACACTGAAGCTTTCTTT. The encoded protein is CASVDLGRNTEAFF.

The V call is TRBV20-1, the J call TRBJ2-3; D possibly corresponds to TRBD2 (6 bases). V was cut by 6 bases and J by 0 bases, with 13 bases left in between. The CDR3 is 14 amino acids. The germline V gene has CDR1 DFQATT and CDR2 SNEGSKA (reference sequence). The CDR3 here is CSAQERASTDTQYF. The DNA of the CDR3 is TGCAGTGCACAAGAGCGGGCTAGCACAGATACGCAGTATTTT.

This clonotype was seen repeatedly, ten times or more. The chain is built from TRBV7-9 and TRBJ1-1; D might be TRBD1 (5 bases). The ends were cut back, 1 base at V and 3 bases at J, with 12 bases in the middle. Germline lookup yields CDR1 SEHNR and CDR2 FQNEAQ (reference sequence). The length of the CDR3 is 15 residues. The CDR3 bases are TGTGCCAGCAGCTTAGGCTCGGGGGGGGACACTGAAGCTTTCTTT. It specifies CASSLGSGGDTEAFF.

The J gene is TRBJ1-2, the V gene TRBV5-1, with TRBD1 as a possible D gene (5 bases). CDR1 and CDR2 from the germline V gene are SGHRS and YFSETQ. Trimming removed 0 bases at V and 4 bases at J, with 16 bases between. The CDR3 is made up of 16 amino acids. CDR3: CASSLGAGGALYGYTF. The CDR3 DNA follows: TGCGCCAGCAGCTTGGGAGCAGGAGGGGCTCTCTATGGCTACACCTTC.

This chain uses TRBV9 with TRBJ1-4; maybe TRBD1 (6 bases). The V end was cut by 0 bases, the J end by 2 bases, with 17 bases between. Germline V gene lookup returns CDR1 SGDLS and CDR2 YYNGEE. The CDR3 is 18 amino acids. CDR3 amino acids: CASSVASGGEGTNEKLFF. The CDR3 DNA reads as TGTGCCAGCAGCGTAGCTAGCGGGGGCGAGGGGACTAATGAAAAACTGTTTTTT.

The gene calls are TRBV7-2 and TRBJ2-2; D is undetermined. CDR1 is SGHTA and CDR2 is FQGNSA in the germline V gene. The germline V and J ends were trimmed by 5 bases and 6 bases, with 10 bases remaining between them. This CDR3 has 13 amino acids. Written as DNA, the CDR3 is TGTGCCAGCAGCCCCTTCGGGCCCGGGGAGCTGTTTTTT. Translated, it gives CASSPFGPGELFF.

This clonotype was seen at least ten times. The gene calls are TRBV20-1 and TRBJ1-5; possible D gene TRBD1, 5 bases. CDR3 length equals 14 residues. V was pared by 5 bases and J by 4 bases, with 15 bases between. The germline CDR1 and CDR2 sequences are DFQATT and SNEGSKA (reference sequence). The CDR3: CSAAPGTANQPQHF. In nucleotides, the CDR3 is TGCAGTGCTGCGCCGGGGACGGCAAATCAGCCCCAGCATTTT.

This clonotype was observed at least ten times. CDR3 bases: TGTGCCAGCAGTTACGTGGCTAACTCCTACAATGAGCAGTTCTTC. Its protein is CASSYVANSYNEQFF. The genes are TRBV6-5 and TRBJ2-1; no definite D call. The CDR3 is 15 amino acids. CDR1 is MNHEY, CDR2 SVGAGI, per germline. With 2 bases removed from V and 0 bases from J, the gap between germline ends came to 8 bases.

This clonotype came up a few times. This sequence joins TRBV4-3 and TRBJ2-1; 8 bases match TRBD2. The junction had 3 bases not matched to a gene; V was cut back by 6 bases and J by 2 bases. The CDR3 totals 14 residues. CDR1 is LGHNA and CDR2 is YSLEER in the germline V gene. The CDR3 spells CASSTSGPYNEQFF. CDR3 DNA: TGCGCCAGCAGTACTAGCGGACCCTACAATGAGCAGTTCTTC.

Ten or more counts support this clonotype. The chain couples TRBV15 to TRBJ1-1, with a possible D match to TRBD1 (6 bases). Germline values: CDR1 LNHNV, CDR2 YYDKDF (reference sequence). V was trimmed by 1 base and J by 1 base, leaving 10 bases between them. The CDR3 runs to 15 residues. This CDR3 reads CATSRGRTENTEAFF. CDR3 bases: TGTGCCACCAGCAGAGGCCGGACAGAGAACACTGAAGCTTTCTTT.

The chain recombines TRBV29-1 with TRBJ2-7; 8 bases agree with TRBD1. J gave up 5 bases and V 2 bases, and 8 bases lay outside the gene matches. Per germline, CDR1 SQVTM and CDR2 ANQGSEA. The CDR3 is 14 residues long. The CDR3 region has the DNA TGCAGCGTTGAAACCCGGACAGGGCGCAACGAGCAGTACTTC. This gives the protein CSVETRTGRNEQYF.

The rearrangement uses TRBV15 and TRBJ2-2; D might be TRBD2 (5 bases). This CDR3 is built from 16 residues. The germline CDR1 and CDR2 sequences are LNHNV and YYDKDF (reference sequence). The germline V and J ends were trimmed by 0 bases and 5 bases, with 13 bases remaining between them. Written as DNA, the CDR3 is TGTGCCACCAGCAGAGAGGGCTTCTTAGCGACCGGGGAGCTGTTTTTT. Its translation is CATSREGFLATGELFF.

V is TRBV15 and J is TRBJ1-2; perhaps TRBD1 as D (5 bases). The V gene's germline CDR1 is LNHNV and CDR2 YYDKDF (reference sequence). The V and J ends lost 0 bases and 3 bases respectively, with 17 bases between them. The CDR3 has 17 residues. The CDR3 is CATSRDRSGRVDYGYTF. For the CDR3, the DNA is TGTGCCACCAGCAGAGATCGGTCCGGCAGGGTTGACTATGGCTACACCTTC. Full variable domain (missing parts from reference TRBV15 and TRBJ1-2): DAMVIQNPRYQVTQFGKPVTLSCSQTLNHNVMYWYQQKSSQAPKLLFHYYDKDFNNEADTPDNFQSRRPNTSFCFLDIRSPGLGDTAMYLCATSRDRSGRVDYGYTFGSGTRLTVV.

This chain uses TRBV20-1 with TRBJ2-4; TRBD2 agrees at 12 bases. Germline V gene data show CDR1 as DFQATT and CDR2 as SNEGSKA (reference sequence). This CDR3 is 17 amino acids long. V was clipped by 6 bases and J by 0 bases; unmatched bases: 9. CDR3 nucleotide sequence: TGCAGTGCCGGACTAGCGGGGACTAATCTAGCCAAAAACATTCAGTACTTC. Its protein product is CSAGLAGTNLAKNIQYF.

V usage is TRBV7-2 and J usage is TRBJ2-4; 9 bases match TRBD2. CDR3 size: 16 residues. Germline V CDR1 and CDR2: SGHTA, FQGNSA. V lost 8 bases to trimming and J lost 0 bases; unmatched junction nucleotides: 8. The CDR3 reads CASAGLAGLAKNIQYF. The CDR3 nucleotides read TGTGCCAGCGCGGGACTAGCCGGTCTAGCCAAAAACATTCAGTACTTC.

The rearrangement links TRBV6-2 or TRBV6-3 to TRBJ2-3; 8 bases are a match to TRBD2. Germline assignment: CDR1 MNHEY and CDR2 SVGEGT. The CDR3 extends over 16 amino acids. With V trimmed by 2 bases and J by 2 bases, 6 bases remained unmatched. CDR3 loop: CASSYRVAGSTDTQYF. Written as DNA, the CDR3 is TGTGCCAGCAGTTACCGGGTAGCGGGATCCACAGATACGCAGTATTTT.

This clonotype was observed many times. The chain recombines TRBV5-6 with TRBJ2-7; D is perhaps TRBD1 (5 bases). The V gene lost 1 base and the J gene lost 2 bases, with 13 bases spanning the gap. The V gene's germline CDR1 is SGHDT and CDR2 YYEEEE. There are 15 residues in the CDR3. The CDR3, as DNA: TGTGCCAGCAGCTTGCCCCGACAGAGCCCCTACGAGCAGTACTTC. Translation: CASSLPRQSPYEQYF.